These T cell receptor beta chains were read from a single sample in a study of post-analysis software for immune sequencing data. TCRdb reprocessed the PCR reads with MiXCR, giving one entry per CDR3 protein. The sample has about 820,000 distinct CDR3 sequences, about 53% seen once; the top ten hold 4.6%. Material: blood. These receptors all stem from a girl under 18 with multiple sclerosis. Each CDR3 is given with its conserved first and last residue. D genes are given only for firm matches. Expanded clones are given a class, and other clones once, few, many or no size at all.

CASSSQTSGGQETQYF,TGTGCCAGCAGCTCTCAGACTAGCGGGGGCCAAGAGACCCAGTACTTC,few,TRBJ2-5,TRBV7-3,TRBD2
CASSLNRNNEQFF,TGTGCCAGCAGCTTAAACAGAAACAATGAGCAGTTCTTC,-,TRBJ2-1,TRBV7-2,-
CASSQGLAGGHEETQYF,TGTGCCAGCAGCCAAGGGCTAGCGGGAGGGCATGAGGAGACCCAGTACTTC,-,TRBJ2-5,TRBV4-2,TRBD2
CASSLLRGPGANVLTF,TGCGCCAGCAGCCTGCTTAGGGGGCCTGGGGCCAACGTCCTGACTTTC,-,TRBJ2-6,TRBV4-1,TRBD1
CASGLGGTVNTEAFF,TGTGCCAGCGGCCTTGGCGGGACAGTGAACACTGAAGCTTTCTTT,-,TRBJ1-1,TRBV6-5,TRBD1
CASSPNYPSYEQYF,TGTGCCAGCAGTCCTAACTATCCCTCCTACGAGCAGTACTTC,-,TRBJ2-7,TRBV6-2/TRBV6-3,-
CASSLGDASELQYF,TGCGCCAGCAGCTTGGGGGACGCCTCAGAGCTCCAGTACTTC,-,TRBJ2-5,TRBV5-1,-
CSARDVQRGEYNEQFF,TGCAGTGCTAGAGATGTCCAGCGGGGGGAATACAATGAGCAGTTCTTC,-,TRBJ2-1,TRBV20-1,TRBD2
CASSLQGTSGTDTQYF,TGTGCCAGCAGCTTGCAGGGGACTAGCGGCACAGATACGCAGTATTTT,once,TRBJ2-3,TRBV11-2,TRBD2
CASKQGQETQYF,TGCGCCAGCAAACAGGGCCAAGAGACCCAGTACTTC,once,TRBJ2-5,TRBV10-2,-
CASSQPSDGTKNIQYF,TGCGCCAGCAGCCAACCTTCGGACGGAACTAAAAACATTCAGTACTTC,-,TRBJ2-4,TRBV4-1,-
CASISYSSGTMEQFF,TGCGCCAGCATATCCTATTCTAGCGGTACAATGGAGCAGTTCTTC,-,TRBJ2-1,TRBV5-1,TRBD2
CSVELTGGQETQYF,TGCAGCGTTGAACTGACAGGGGGCCAAGAGACCCAGTACTTC,-,TRBJ2-5,TRBV29-1,TRBD1
CASSQDKGVGGVNTEAFF,TGCGCCAGCAGCCAAGATAAGGGGGTGGGCGGTGTGAACACTGAAGCTTTCTTT,-,TRBJ1-1,TRBV4-1,-
CASFQRDNEGQFF,TGTGCCAGCTTCCAGCGGGATAATGAGGGGCAGTTCTTC,-,TRBJ2-1,TRBV7-9,TRBD2
CASKTTDGNYGYTF,TGTGCCAGCAAGACGACGGATGGTAACTATGGCTACACCTTC,few,TRBJ1-2,TRBV27,-
CASSSTRLAGVYEQYF,TGTGCCAGCAGTTCCACGAGGCTAGCGGGAGTTTACGAGCAGTACTTC,once,TRBJ2-7,TRBV12-3/TRBV12-4,TRBD2
CASSEGGRAYGYTF,TGTGCCAGCAGTGAGGGGGGCAGGGCCTATGGCTACACCTTC,-,TRBJ1-2,TRBV25-1,-
CATSRDAGQAYEQYF,TGTGCCACCAGCAGAGATGCGGGACAGGCCTACGAGCAGTACTTC,-,TRBJ2-7,TRBV15,TRBD1
CAITRDQLNYGYTF,TGTGCCATCACCAGGGATCAACTCAACTATGGCTACACCTTC,-,TRBJ1-2,TRBV10-3,-
CASSLVRAGVNEQFF,TGCGCCAGCAGCTTGGTAAGAGCGGGGGTCAATGAGCAGTTCTTC,-,TRBJ2-1,TRBV5-1,TRBD2
CASSQDEQTWREQYF,TGTGCCAGCAGCCAAGATGAACAGACGTGGAGGGAGCAGTACTTC,-,TRBJ2-7,TRBV3-1,-
CASSLVGEEQFF,TGCGCCAGCAGCTTGGTCGGAGAGGAGCAGTTCTTC,-,TRBJ2-1,TRBV5-1,-
CASSQGALSYGYTF,TGTGCCAGCAGCCAAGGGGCTCTCTCCTATGGCTACACCTTC,few,TRBJ1-2,TRBV3-1,-
CASSYSTGRVRRSGANVLTF,TGTGCCAGCAGTTACTCGACAGGGAGGGTCCGACGCTCTGGGGCCAACGTCCTGACTTTC,-,TRBJ2-6,TRBV6-5,-
CASSGLGQGNSPLHF,TGTGCCAGCAGCGGCCTGGGACAGGGCAATTCACCCCTCCACTTT,-,TRBJ1-6,TRBV7-6,TRBD1
CASSLSGQGDQPQHF,TGTGCCAGCAGTTTATCCGGACAGGGAGATCAGCCCCAGCATTTT,few,TRBJ1-5,TRBV12-3/TRBV12-4,TRBD1
CASSLSKGGQEGYTF,TGTGCCAGCAGTTTATCCAAGGGAGGGCAGGAAGGCTACACCTTC,-,TRBJ1-2,TRBV27,-
CSARWVDEQYF,TGCAGTGCTAGATGGGTAGACGAGCAGTACTTC,-,TRBJ2-7,TRBV20-1,-
CASSPRRLRLAGGTDTQYF,TGTGCCAGCAGCCCGCGAAGATTACGACTAGCGGGAGGCACAGATACGCAGTATTTT,-,TRBJ2-3,TRBV9,TRBD2
CSVLALTGRYEQYF,TGCAGCGTTTTGGCCCTGACAGGGAGGTACGAGCAGTACTTC,-,TRBJ2-7,TRBV29-1,-
CSVEDPLEQYF,TGCAGCGTTGAAGACCCCCTGGAGCAGTACTTC,-,TRBJ2-7,TRBV29-1,-
CAISESLGRMDEQYF,TGTGCCATCAGTGAGTCGTTGGGAAGAATGGACGAGCAGTACTTC,-,TRBJ2-7,TRBV10-3,-
CASSYLGVTEAFF,TGTGCCAGCAGTTACCTCGGGGTAACTGAAGCTTTCTTT,-,TRBJ1-1,TRBV6-5,-
CASKLAQTPNGYTF,TGTGCCAGCAAACTCGCCCAGACACCTAATGGCTACACCTTC,-,TRBJ1-2,TRBV12-3/TRBV12-4,-
CASSFQGEYYEQYF,TGCGCCAGCAGCTTTCAGGGGGAGTACTACGAGCAGTACTTC,few,TRBJ2-7,TRBV5-1,TRBD1
CSARDGRERSYEQYF,TGCAGTGCTAGAGATGGTAGGGAGAGGAGCTACGAGCAGTACTTC,-,TRBJ2-7,TRBV20-1,-
CSVSVSGEETQYF,TGCAGCGTTAGTGTTAGCGGGGAAGAGACCCAGTACTTC,few,TRBJ2-5,TRBV29-1,TRBD2
CASSRAGGETQYF,TGTGCCAGCAGTAGGGCAGGGGGAGAGACCCAGTACTTC,few,TRBJ2-5,TRBV6-6,TRBD1
CASSFGLAGHNEQFF,TGTGCCAGCAGCTTCGGACTAGCGGGACATAATGAGCAGTTCTTC,-,TRBJ2-1,TRBV7-9,TRBD2
CASSLLGSNQPQHF,TGTGCCAGCAGTTTACTGGGCAGCAATCAGCCCCAGCATTTT,-,TRBJ1-5,TRBV27,-
CASSGSTAYGYTF,TGTGCCAGCAGTGGGTCGACAGCCTATGGCTACACCTTC,few,TRBJ1-2,TRBV25-1,-
CSARGSGTAYNEQFF,TGCAGTGCTAGAGGTTCTGGCACGGCCTACAATGAGCAGTTCTTC,few,TRBJ2-1,TRBV20-1,-
CASRTSNDNEQFF,TGCGCCAGCCGGACTAGCAATGACAATGAGCAGTTCTTC,few,TRBJ2-1,TRBV5-1,TRBD2
CSARKGQGHGELFF,TGCAGTGCTAGAAAGGGACAGGGACACGGGGAGCTGTTTTTT,-,TRBJ2-2,TRBV20-1,TRBD1
CAISLDRGSWGYTF,TGTGCCATCAGCCTGGACAGGGGCTCTTGGGGCTACACCTTC,-,TRBJ1-2,TRBV10-3,TRBD1
CSARIAGGRTSSYEQYF,TGCAGTGCTAGAATAGCAGGGGGGCGAACTAGCTCCTACGAGCAGTACTTC,-,TRBJ2-7,TRBV20-1,-
CASSSGIGLDRTDTQYF,TGCGCCAGCAGCTCCGGGATAGGGTTAGATAGGACAGATACGCAGTATTTT,-,TRBJ2-3,TRBV5-1,-
CSARVPGVTQHF,TGCAGTGCTAGAGTACCCGGGGTCACCCAGCATTTT,-,TRBJ1-5,TRBV20-1,-
CASTRGQENAIPYNSPLHF,TGTGCCAGCACCAGGGGACAGGAGAATGCAATTCCCTATAATTCACCCCTCCACTTT,-,TRBJ1-6,TRBV28,TRBD1
CASSQDMQAGFYGYTF,TGTGCCAGCAGCCAAGACATGCAAGCAGGCTTTTATGGCTACACCTTC,-,TRBJ1-2,TRBV4-2,-
CASSLKGRAWEQYF,TGTGCCAGCAGTTTAAAGGGTCGCGCCTGGGAGCAGTACTTC,few,TRBJ2-7,TRBV12-3/TRBV12-4,-
CASSRRTGLQETQYF,TGTGCTAGCAGCAGAAGGACAGGACTTCAAGAGACCCAGTACTTC,-,TRBJ2-5,TRBV7-7,TRBD1
CASSLIRQGNTEAFF,TGTGCCAGCAGCTTAATTCGCCAGGGGAACACTGAAGCTTTCTTT,-,TRBJ1-1,TRBV7-3,-
CASKKDISYEQYF,TGTGCCAGCAAAAAAGACATCTCCTACGAGCAGTACTTC,-,TRBJ2-7,TRBV12-3/TRBV12-4,-
CSVEASPPRGLQYF,TGCAGCGTTGAAGCCTCGCCACCTAGGGGTCTTCAGTACTTC,few,TRBJ2-4,TRBV29-1,-
CASSPRIMGPARYGYTF,TGTGCCAGCAGCCCCCGGATTATGGGGCCCGCTCGCTATGGCTACACCTTC,many,TRBJ1-2,TRBV7-9,-
CAISQIGTGGNGYTF,TGTGCCATCAGCCAGATCGGGACAGGGGGCAATGGCTACACCTTC,few,TRBJ1-2,TRBV10-3,TRBD1